This TCR beta chain was found in a study of blood T cells in healthy people across ages. Study-level points and caveats: Long-lived donors had more naive CD4+ cells and higher diversity than aged donors. Expanded clonotype shifts may have been confounded, as the donors had an unknown CMV status.

CDR3 length: 17 residues. Germline CDR1 and CDR2: ENHRY and SYGVKD. The germline V and J ends were trimmed by 0 bases and 2 bases, with 15 bases remaining between them. Together with a sample-barcoded 5' primer, a J-beta primer mix was included in a second PCR lasting roughly 6 to 12 cycles. TCRdb independently ran MiXCR on the 5' RACE reads; one entry per CDR3 protein. Of 650,000 to 1,000,000 distinct CDR3 sequences in the sample, about 34% were seen once. Concerning this clonotype itself: The antigen remains unidentified.

Sequencing was done on a sample of blood. The clonotype comes from a man aged 18 to 29 in good health. The genes are TRBV10-3 and TRBJ2-3; weak D call: TRBD2 (6 bases). The DNA for the CDR3 is TGTGCCATCAGTGAGTCGGGCGGGGAATATAACACAGATACGCAGTATTTT. It is translated as CAISESGGEYNTDTQYF.